This T cell receptor (beta chain) was captured in a study of regulatory T cells in long-lasting Graves disease. V dropped 5 bases and J dropped 3; count of bases not matched to a gene: 8. The length of the CDR3 is 15 residues. Per germline, CDR1 SGHVS and CDR2 FNYEAQ. A few counts support this clonotype. As for time point: newly diagnosed GD, antithyroid drugs for less than 3 months. After RNA was extracted from PBMCs, the TCR library was made from it. HTBI primers from iRepertoire and Arm-PCR of CDR3 regions yielded the TCR beta libraries. TCRdb reprocessed the multiplex PCR reads via MiXCR and lists one record per CDR3 protein. There are 390,000 or so distinct CDR3 sequences in the sample; about 11% occur only once, and about 20% lies in the top ten. The sample was also linked to a second study, of T cells in Graves' hyperthyroidism and ophthalmopathy.

This chain connects TRBV7-6 to TRBJ2-3, with 7 bases identical to TRBD2. The sequence derives from a woman aged 18-30 years with Graves disease. The sample was peripheral blood mononuclear cells (PBMCs), taken at new diagnosis, from a patient treated with antithyroid drugs. CDR3: CASSPRGEGTDTQYF. The CDR3 coding sequence is TGTGCCAGCAGCCCCCGGGGGGAGGGTACAGATACGCAGTATTTT.